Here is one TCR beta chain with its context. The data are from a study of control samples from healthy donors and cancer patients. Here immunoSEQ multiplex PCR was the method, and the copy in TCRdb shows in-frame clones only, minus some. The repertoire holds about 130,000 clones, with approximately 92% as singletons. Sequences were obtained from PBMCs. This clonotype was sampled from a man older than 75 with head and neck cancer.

The CDR3 DNA is TGCGCCAGCAGCCAAGATGGCCTGCCTGCTACGCAGTATTTT. Encoded protein: CASSQDGLPATQYF. The chain links TRBV4-3 to TRBJ2-3; no firm D call. The CDR3 is 14 residues long. Trimming took 0 bases from V and 8 from J, leaving 12 bases between them. Looked up from germline, CDR1 is LGHNA and CDR2 is YSLEER.